These 19 T cell receptor beta chains came from one sample sequenced in a study of beta chain features in type 1 diabetes (dated by TCRdb to 2017 to 2018). Library preparation used the immunoSEQ multiplex PCR assay. The entire isolated RNA was reverse transcribed using the High Capacity cDNA Reverse Transcription Kit, and thus expressed TCRB transcripts were sequenced. The table was pulled from immuneACCESS by TCRdb, which kept in-frame rearrangements only. Such tables lose some clones; where checked, under half of the loss comes from unresolved V genes, and the rest has no known cause. The table for this sample lists roughly 380,000 clones; around 19% of them were counted only once. Together, the top ten hold roughly 0.045% of the sample. Material: naive CD4+ T cells from blood. Reading the label with the study, this specimen's cell subset or site is: true naive CD4+ T cells. The receptors here all came from a woman between 18 and 30 years old in good health.

This clone was found a few times. V and J are TRBV2 and TRBJ1-6; 7 bases fit TRBD1. Germline V gene lookup returns CDR1 SNHLY and CDR2 FYNNEI. V lost 7 bases and J lost 6; bases outside the gene matches: 3. The CDR3 spans 13 residues. The CDR3 region has the DNA TGTGCCAGCAATTGGGACAGTAATTCACCCCTCCACTTT. It encodes CASNWDSNSPLHF.

The rearrangement links TRBV7-9 to TRBJ2-7; no clear D. Trimming shortened V by 2 bases and J by 5 bases, and 7 bases separated the two germline ends. The CDR3 is 12 amino acids. Germline CDR1 is SEHNR and CDR2 is FQNEAQ (reference sequence). The CDR3 nucleotides are TGTGCCAGCAGCTTAATTTCAGACGAGCAGTACTTC. Amino acid sequence: CASSLISDEQYF.

The sample holds a few counts of this clone. The chain combines TRBV7-3 with TRBJ1-1, with D maybe TRBD1 (5 bases). This CDR3 spans 15 amino acids. CDR1 is SGHTA, CDR2 FQGTGA, per germline. Trimming shortened V by 3 bases and J by 1 base, and 12 bases separated the two germline ends. The CDR3 DNA reads TGTGCCAGCAGCTTGGCAGGGAAGGGGAACACTGAAGCTTTCTTT. It translates to CASSLAGKGNTEAFF.

The V and J genes are TRBV21-1 and TRBJ1-1; whether TRBD1, the table's D call, matches the DNA was not checked. TRBV21-1 is classified as a pseudogene. This CDR3 spans 14 amino acids. CDR3 region: CASSKEAPDSEAFF. The CDR3 bases are TGTGCCAGCAGCAAAGAGGCGCCGGACAGTGAAGCTTTCTTT.

The CDR3 sequence: CSARGAGGMNEQFF. Written as DNA, the CDR3 is TGCAGCGCTAGGGGGGCAGGGGGCATGAATGAGCAGTTCTTC. The chain uses TRBV29-1 and TRBJ2-1, with 8 bases matching TRBD1. V gave up 7 bases and J gave up 7 bases; unmatched junction bases: 12. CDR1 SQVTM and CDR2 ANQGSEA come from the germline V gene. CDR3 size: 14 residues.

The gene calls are TRBV7-2 and TRBJ2-1; 8 bases are a match to TRBD2. V was pared by 4 bases and J by 6 bases, with 14 bases of the junction left unmatched. Germline CDR1 and CDR2: SGHTA and FQGNSA. CDR3 length equals 17 residues. CDR3 in DNA: TGTGCCAGCAGCTCCGCGAGGAGAAGCGGGAGAAGCAATGAGCAGTTCTTC. This translates into CASSSARRSGRSNEQFF.

A few counts support this clone. The rearrangement links TRBV7-2 to TRBJ1-5; 10 bases are a match to TRBD1. J gave up 7 bases and V 3 bases, and 3 bases lay outside the gene matches. The CDR3 runs to 14 residues. CDR1 SGHTA and CDR2 FQGNSA come from the germline V gene. CDR3 region: CASSLTGGGQPQHF. In DNA form, the CDR3 reads TGTGCCAGCAGCTTGACAGGGGGCGGACAGCCCCAGCATTTT. The full variable domain, rest sourced from reference TRBV7-2 and TRBJ1-5, is GAGVSQSPSNKVTEKGKDVELRCDPISGHTALYWYRQSLGQGLEFLIYFQGNSAPDKSGLPSDRFSAERTGGSVSTLTIQRTQQEDSAVYLCASSLTGGGQPQHFGDGTRLSIL.

This clone has more than one count but fewer than ten. The J gene is TRBJ2-7, the V gene TRBV2; a weak D match, TRBD2 (6 bases). The germline gives CDR1 SNHLY, CDR2 FYNNEI. Trimming pared 8 bases from V and 4 bases from J, leaving 15 bases between. The CDR3 consists of 13 residues. CDR3 nucleotide sequence: TGTGCCAGCCACCCCGGGACTCGTTACGAGCAGTACTTC. Encoded protein: CASHPGTRYEQYF.

This clone has just a few counts. The chain links TRBV5-4 to TRBJ2-5; 8 bases match TRBD2. The CDR3 covers 15 residues. Germline CDR1 reads SGHNT; CDR2 reads YYREEE (reference sequence). The V gene end was trimmed by 0 bases and the J gene end by 5 bases; junction bases not matched to a gene: 6. The CDR3 DNA reads TGTGCCAGCAGCTTGGCGTCTAGCGGGCAGGAGACCCAGTACTTC. Residues: CASSLASSGQETQYF.

V gene TRBV7-3 combines with J gene TRBJ2-7; perhaps TRBD2 as D (6 bases). In germline, CDR1 is SGHTA, CDR2 FQGTGA. Deletions cut 0 bases from V and 4 bases from J, with 7 bases between. The CDR3 consists of 13 residues. The CDR3 reads CASSLTGGYEQYF. CDR3 nucleotides: TGTGCCAGCAGCTTAACGGGGGGTTACGAGCAGTACTTC.

This clone turned up a few times. This chain uses TRBV27 with TRBJ2-3, with 7 bases aligning to TRBD2. Germline V lookup: CDR1 MNHEY, CDR2 SMNVEV (reference sequence). This CDR3 has 14 amino acids. V was clipped by 6 bases and J by 4 bases; unmatched bases: 7. CDR3 nucleotides: TGTGCCAGCAGCGGACTAGTTCGGGCAGATACGCAGTATTTT. Translating it yields CASSGLVRADTQYF.

The table lists this clone with a few counts. The rearrangement links TRBV18 to TRBJ1-1; unclear D gene. Per germline, CDR1 KGHSH and CDR2 LQKENI. This CDR3 has 14 residues. V was pared by 1 base and J by 4 bases, with 10 bases between. The CDR3 reads CASSPRGEGTEAFF. The CDR3 DNA sequence: TGTGCCAGCTCACCACGCGGGGAGGGCACTGAAGCTTTCTTT.

This clone turned up a few times. The chain recombines TRBV5-4 with TRBJ2-7; D is perhaps TRBD1 (5 bases). Germline loops: CDR1 SGHNT, CDR2 YYREEE (reference sequence). The CDR3 is made up of 13 amino acids. V was pared by 1 base and J by 6 bases, with 11 bases between. DNA of the CDR3: TGTGCCAGCAGCTTGCAGGGTTCGCCCGAGCAGTACTTC. As protein: CASSLQGSPEQYF.

A single count supports this clone. The chain combines TRBV19 with TRBJ1-1; D might be TRBD1 (6 bases). The CDR3 is made up of 13 amino acids. Germline CDR1 is LNHDA and CDR2 is SQIVND (reference sequence). Trimming cost V 11 bases and J 11 bases, with 24 bases left between them. The CDR3 sequence: CASNAAGTPKAFF. The CDR3 region has the DNA TGTGCCTCTAACGCCGCCGGGACACCGAAGGCTTTCTTT.

The J gene is TRBJ2-7, the V gene TRBV4-1; a weak D match, TRBD1 (6 bases). With 3 bases removed from V and 2 bases from J, the gap between germline ends came to 14 bases. CDR3 length: 15 amino acids. Per germline, CDR1 MGHRA and CDR2 YSYEKL. CDR3 loop: CASSQTGTSPYEQYF. CDR3 DNA sequence: TGCGCCAGCAGCCAGACCGGGACAAGTCCCTACGAGCAGTACTTC.

As regards this clone: This CDR3 is also generated by other DNA sequences in the sample. The chain links TRBV4-1 to TRBJ2-7, with 9 bases aligning to TRBD2. The length of the CDR3 is 16 residues. Germline lookup yields CDR1 MGHRA and CDR2 YSYEKL. V dropped 0 bases and J dropped 4; count of bases not matched to a gene: 7. The CDR3 is CASSQDRAGGSYEQYF. Written as DNA, the CDR3 is TGCGCCAGCAGCCAAGATAGGGCGGGAGGGAGTTACGAGCAGTACTTC.

V and J are TRBV30 and TRBJ2-7; unclear D gene. The V gene lost 4 bases and the J gene lost 7 bases, with 17 bases spanning the gap. The CDR3 is 13 residues long. Germline CDR1 GTSNPN, CDR2 SVGIG (reference sequence). This CDR3 is CAWTLTYPGEQYF. For the CDR3, the DNA is TGTGCCTGGACCCTCACGTACCCCGGGGAGCAGTACTTC.

This clone was counted only a few times. This chain links TRBV6-5 with TRBJ2-2; 8 bases agree with TRBD2. Germline CDR1 reads MNHEY; CDR2 reads SVGAGI. Trimming at V came to 7 bases and at J to 0 bases, leaving 4 bases not matched to a gene. This CDR3 is 15 amino acids long. CDR3 residues: CASISSGANTGELFF. CDR3 bases: TGTGCCAGCATAAGTAGCGGGGCGAACACCGGGGAGCTGTTTTTT.

This clone showed up just a few times. The sample carries other DNA sequences with the same CDR3. V gene TRBV30 combines with J gene TRBJ1-2; a weak D match, TRBD1 (6 bases). Trimming removed 2 bases at V and 5 bases at J, with 9 bases between. There are 12 residues in the CDR3. Germline V CDR1 and CDR2: GTSNPN, SVGIG (reference sequence). In DNA, the CDR3 is TGTGCCTGGAGTTTACAGGGATATGGCTACACCTTC. Protein: CAWSLQGYGYTF.